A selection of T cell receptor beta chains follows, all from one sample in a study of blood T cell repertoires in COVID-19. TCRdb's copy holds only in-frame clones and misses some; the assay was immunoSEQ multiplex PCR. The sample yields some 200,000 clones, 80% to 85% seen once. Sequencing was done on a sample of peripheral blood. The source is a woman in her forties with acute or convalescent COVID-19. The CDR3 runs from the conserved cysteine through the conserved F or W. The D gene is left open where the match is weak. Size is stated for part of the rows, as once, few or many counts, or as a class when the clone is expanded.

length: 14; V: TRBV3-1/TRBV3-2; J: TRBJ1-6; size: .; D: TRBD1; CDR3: CASSPAGTGLPLHF; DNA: TGTGCCAGCAGCCCCGCCGGGACAGGGCTACCCCTCCACTTT
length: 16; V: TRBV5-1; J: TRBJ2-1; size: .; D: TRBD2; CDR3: CASTGSQPAGVHEQFF; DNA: TGCGCCAGCACGGGGTCTCAGCCAGCGGGAGTCCATGAGCAGTTCTTC
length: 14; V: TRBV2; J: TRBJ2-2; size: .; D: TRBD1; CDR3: CAVHGTVNTGELFF; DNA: TGTGCCGTCCACGGGACAGTGAACACCGGGGAGCTGTTTTTT
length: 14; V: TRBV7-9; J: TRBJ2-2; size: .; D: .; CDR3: CASTNRGETGELFF; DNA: TGTGCCAGCACCAACCGCGGGGAGACCGGGGAGCTGTTTTTT
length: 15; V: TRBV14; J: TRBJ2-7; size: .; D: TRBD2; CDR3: CASSQILAGEWEQYF; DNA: TGTGCCAGCAGCCAAATTTTAGCGGGAGAGTGGGAGCAGTACTTC
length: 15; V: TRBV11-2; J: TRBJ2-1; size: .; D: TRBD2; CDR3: CASSQYSGRSPEQFF; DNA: TGTGCCAGCAGCCAATATAGCGGGAGAAGTCCTGAGCAGTTCTTC
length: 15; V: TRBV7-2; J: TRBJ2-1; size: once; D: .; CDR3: CASSFGGTPRGGQFF; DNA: TGTGCCAGCAGCTTCGGCGGCACCCCAAGGGGGGGGCAGTTCTTC
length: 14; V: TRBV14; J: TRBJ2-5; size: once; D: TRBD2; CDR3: CASSQGLARETQYF; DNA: TGTGCCAGCAGCCAAGGACTAGCAAGAGAGACCCAGTACTTC
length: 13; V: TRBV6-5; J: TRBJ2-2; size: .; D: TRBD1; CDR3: CASSTDRTGELFF; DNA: TGTGCCAGCAGTACGGACAGGACCGGGGAGCTGTTTTTT
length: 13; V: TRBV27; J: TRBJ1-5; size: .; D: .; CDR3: CASSLSGVGLQHF; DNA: TGTGCCAGCAGTTTATCAGGGGTAGGGCTCCAGCATTTT
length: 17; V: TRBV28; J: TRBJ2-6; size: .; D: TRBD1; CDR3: CASSTRGPYSGANVLTF; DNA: TGTGCCAGCAGTACTAGGGGGCCCTACTCTGGGGCCAACGTCCTGACTTTC
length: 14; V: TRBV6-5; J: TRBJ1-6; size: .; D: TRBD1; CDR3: CASSRTGDNSPLHF; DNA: TGTGCCAGCAGTCGGACAGGGGATAATTCACCCCTCCACTTT
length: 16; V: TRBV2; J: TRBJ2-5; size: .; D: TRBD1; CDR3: CASRTGWGRAGSTQYF; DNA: TGTGCCAGCAGGACAGGGTGGGGACGGGCCGGCTCGACCCAGTACTTC
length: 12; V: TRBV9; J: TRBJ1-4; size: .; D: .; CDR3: CASSVASGGLFF; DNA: TGTGCCAGCAGCGTAGCTTCGGGGGGACTGTTTTTT
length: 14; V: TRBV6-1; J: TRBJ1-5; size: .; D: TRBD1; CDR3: CASSEGTGPQPQHF; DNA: TGTGCCAGCAGTGAAGGGACAGGGCCTCAGCCCCAGCATTTT
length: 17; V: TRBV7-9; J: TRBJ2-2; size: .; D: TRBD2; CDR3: CASPAPRLAVNTGELFF; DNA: TGTGCCAGCCCTGCACCGCGACTAGCGGTAAACACCGGGGAGCTGTTTTTT
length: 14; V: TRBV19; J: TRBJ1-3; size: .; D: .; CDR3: CASSLESSGNTIYF; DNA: TGTGCCAGTAGTTTGGAGTCCTCTGGAAACACCATATATTTT
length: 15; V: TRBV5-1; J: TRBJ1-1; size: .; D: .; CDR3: CASSLSGQMNTEAFF; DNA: TGCGCCAGCAGCTTGTCAGGACAGATGAACACTGAAGCTTTCTTT
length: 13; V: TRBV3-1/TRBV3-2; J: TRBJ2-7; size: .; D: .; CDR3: CASSQDRGLEQYF; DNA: TGTGCCAGCAGCCAAGACAGGGGCCTGGAGCAGTACTTC
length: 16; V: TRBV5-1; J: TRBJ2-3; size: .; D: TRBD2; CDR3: CASASGTSGATDTQYF; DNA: TGCGCCAGCGCATCCGGGACTAGCGGGGCCACAGATACGCAGTATTTT
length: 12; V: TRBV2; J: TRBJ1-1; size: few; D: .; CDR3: CATGQQNTEAFF; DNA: TGTGCCACCGGACAGCAGAACACTGAAGCTTTCTTT
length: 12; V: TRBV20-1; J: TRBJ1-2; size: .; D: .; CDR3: CSASQGSDGYTF; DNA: TGCAGTGCTAGTCAGGGCAGCGATGGCTACACCTTC
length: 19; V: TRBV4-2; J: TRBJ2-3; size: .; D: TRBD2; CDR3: CATKHPRTSGGAGADTQYF; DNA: TGTGCCACCAAGCACCCTAGGACTAGCGGGGGGGCCGGGGCAGATACGCAGTATTTT
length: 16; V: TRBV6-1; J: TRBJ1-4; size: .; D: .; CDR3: CASSEIPGQDNEKLFF; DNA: TGTGCCAGCAGTGAAATCCCGGGACAAGATAATGAAAAACTGTTTTTT
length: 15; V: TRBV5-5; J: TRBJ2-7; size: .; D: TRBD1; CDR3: CASSLVGQPGYEQYF; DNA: TGTGCCAGCAGCTTGGTGGGACAGCCAGGCTACGAGCAGTACTTC
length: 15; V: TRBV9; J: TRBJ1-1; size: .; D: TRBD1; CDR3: CASSVGTGRNTEAFF; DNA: TGTGCCAGCAGCGTAGGGACAGGACGGAACACTGAAGCTTTCTTT
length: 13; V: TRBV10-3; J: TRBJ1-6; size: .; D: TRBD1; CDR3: CAISDSRGPPLHF; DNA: TGTGCCATCAGTGACAGCAGGGGGCCACCCCTCCACTTT
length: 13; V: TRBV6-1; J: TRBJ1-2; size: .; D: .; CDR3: CASSEIGFSGYTF; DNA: TGTGCCAGCAGTGAGATCGGGTTCTCTGGCTACACCTTC
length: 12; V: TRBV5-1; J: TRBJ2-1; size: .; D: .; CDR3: CASSLAGLEQFF; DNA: TGCGCCAGCAGCTTAGCTGGACTCGAGCAGTTCTTC
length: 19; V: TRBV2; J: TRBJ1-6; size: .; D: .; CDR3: CASGYSLGGPSSYNSPLHF; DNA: TGTGCCAGCGGTTATTCCTTAGGAGGCCCCAGCTCCTATAATTCACCCCTCCACTTT
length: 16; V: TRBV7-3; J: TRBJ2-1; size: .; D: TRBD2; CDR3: CASSLGQPGLAGETFF; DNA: TGTGCCAGCAGCTTAGGACAGCCGGGACTAGCGGGGGAGACCTTCTTC
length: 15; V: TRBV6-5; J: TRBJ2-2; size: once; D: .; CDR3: CASSYRTDNTGELFF; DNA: TGTGCCAGCAGTTACCGGACAGACAACACCGGGGAGCTGTTTTTT
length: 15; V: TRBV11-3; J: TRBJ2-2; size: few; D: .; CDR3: CASSPRPGNTGELFF; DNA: TGTGCCAGCAGCCCACGGCCAGGGAACACCGGGGAGCTGTTTTTT
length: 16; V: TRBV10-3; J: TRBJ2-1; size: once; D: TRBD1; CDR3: CAISDRNRGTYNEQFF; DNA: TGTGCCATCAGTGATAGAAACAGGGGGACCTACAATGAGCAGTTCTTC
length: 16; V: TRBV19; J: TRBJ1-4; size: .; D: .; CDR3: CASSIDRPPTNEKLFF; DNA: TGTGCCAGTAGCATTGACAGACCCCCAACTAATGAAAAACTGTTTTTT
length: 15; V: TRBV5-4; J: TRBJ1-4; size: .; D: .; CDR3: CASSLTPGPVAPMVF; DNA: TGTGCCAGCAGCTTGACGCCAGGGCCGGTTGCGCCAATGGTTTTT
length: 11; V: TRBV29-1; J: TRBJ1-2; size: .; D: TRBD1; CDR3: CSTDRAYGYTF; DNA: TGCAGCACGGACAGGGCCTATGGCTACACCTTC
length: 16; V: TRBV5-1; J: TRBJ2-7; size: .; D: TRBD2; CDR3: CASSPASGGVSYEQYF; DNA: TGCGCCAGCAGCCCGGCCAGCGGGGGGGTCTCCTACGAGCAGTACTTC
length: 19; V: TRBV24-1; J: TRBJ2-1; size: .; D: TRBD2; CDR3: CATSAPSGRGVGSYNEQFF; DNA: TGTGCCACCAGTGCCCCTAGCGGGAGAGGGGTGGGCTCCTACAATGAGCAGTTCTTC
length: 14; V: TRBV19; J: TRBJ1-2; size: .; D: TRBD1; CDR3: CASRPTGTGYGYTF; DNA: TGTGCCAGTAGGCCTACCGGGACAGGGTATGGCTACACCTTC
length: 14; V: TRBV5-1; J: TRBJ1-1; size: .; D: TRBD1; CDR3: CASSLGVGGPEAFF; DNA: TGCGCCAGCAGCTTGGGGGTAGGGGGCCCTGAAGCTTTCTTT
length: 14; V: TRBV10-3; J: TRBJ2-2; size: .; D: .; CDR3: CAYQRGSTTGELFF; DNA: TGTGCCTACCAAAGGGGCAGCACCACCGGGGAGCTGTTTTTT
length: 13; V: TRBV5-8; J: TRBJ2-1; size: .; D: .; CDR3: CASSFGLGNEQFF; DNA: TGTGCCAGCAGCTTCGGGTTAGGCAATGAGCAGTTCTTC
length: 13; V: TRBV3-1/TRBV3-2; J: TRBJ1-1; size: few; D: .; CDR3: CASSQSHWGGAFF; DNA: TGTGCCAGCAGCCAATCACACTGGGGGGGAGCTTTCTTT
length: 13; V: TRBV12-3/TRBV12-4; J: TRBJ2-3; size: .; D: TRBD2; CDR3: CAVERGETDTQYF; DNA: TGTGCCGTGGAGCGGGGTGAGACAGATACGCAGTATTTT
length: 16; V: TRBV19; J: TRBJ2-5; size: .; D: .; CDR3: CASTLGRSGNQETQYF; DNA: TGTGCCAGTACTCTAGGACGGAGCGGAAATCAAGAGACCCAGTACTTC
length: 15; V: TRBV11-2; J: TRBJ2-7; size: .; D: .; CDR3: CASSRSRRPPGEQYF; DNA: TGTGCCAGCAGCCGATCTAGACGGCCCCCTGGCGAGCAGTACTTC
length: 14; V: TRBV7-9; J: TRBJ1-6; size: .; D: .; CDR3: CASSLNGNNSPLHF; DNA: TGTGCCAGCAGCTTAAACGGGAATAATTCACCCCTCCACTTT
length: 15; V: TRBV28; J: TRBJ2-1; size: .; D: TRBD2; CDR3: CASVSGTSGYNEQFF; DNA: TGTGCCAGCGTATCCGGGACTAGCGGGTACAATGAGCAGTTCTTC
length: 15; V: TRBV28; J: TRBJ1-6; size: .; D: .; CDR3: CASRPYEGVRSPLHF; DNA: TGTGCCAGCAGGCCGTATGAGGGGGTAAGGTCACCCCTCCACTTT
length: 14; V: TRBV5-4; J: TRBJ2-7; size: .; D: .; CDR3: CASSPGTTLYEQYF; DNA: TGTGCCAGCAGCCCCGGGACAACACTCTACGAGCAGTACTTC
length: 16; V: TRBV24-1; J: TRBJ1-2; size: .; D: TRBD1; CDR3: CATSDYDREDINGYTF; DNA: TGTGCCACCAGTGACTACGACAGGGAGGACATCAATGGCTACACCTTC
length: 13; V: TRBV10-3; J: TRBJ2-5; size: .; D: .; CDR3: CAISGGSQETQYF; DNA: TGTGCCATCAGTGGGGGCAGTCAAGAGACCCAGTACTTC
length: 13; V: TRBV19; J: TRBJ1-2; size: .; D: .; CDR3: CASSASGVSGYTF; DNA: TGTGCCAGTAGTGCCTCGGGGGTCTCTGGCTACACCTTC